This T cell receptor beta chain was observed in a study of cytomegalovirus exposure and HLA in healthy donors. Per germline, CDR1 SGHDT and CDR2 YYEEEE. The V end was cut by 1 base, the J end by 4 bases, with 14 bases between. The CDR3 length is 15 residues. PCR used 60 Vbeta primers and 13 Jbeta primers. TCRdb's copy holds only in-frame clones and misses some; the assay was immunoSEQ multiplex PCR. The repertoire has about 170,000 clones, 80% of them found once; the top ten carry approximately 2.2%. Sequenced input: PBMCs. The rearrangement uses TRBV5-6 and TRBJ1-1; D ambiguous. This TCR came from a male donor in good health and CMV-seronegative. CDR3 in amino acids: CASSLNAGLFTEAFF. The CDR3 region has the DNA TGTGCCAGCAGCTTGAACGCAGGACTGTTCACTGAAGCTTTCTTT.